This paragraph covers one T cell receptor beta chain sequence. Its antigen is not known. The assay was immunoSEQ multiplex PCR, and TCRdb's table has in-frame clones only and misses some. The repertoire consists of tens of thousands of clones, with approximately 80% occurring once and the leading ten covering about 15%. This sample is drawn from a study of OX40 agonist ivuxolimab in advanced cancers. General study points: In general, CD8+ T cells held more expanded clones than CD4+ did, on average.

This CDR3 has 11 amino acids. Germline V gene sequence: CDR1 MNHNY, CDR2 SVGAGI (reference sequence). V lost 7 bases and J lost 2, with 6 bases in between. Enrollment shut out patients with autoimmune disease history or systemic immunosuppression. Here the sequenced sample was CD4+ or CD8+ T cells sorted from blood, taken in a trial of the OX40 agonist ivuxolimab. J is TRBJ2-7 and V is TRBV6-6; D is perhaps TRBD2 (5 bases). The source of this sequence is an adult with an advanced solid tumor such as melanoma, head and neck, liver or kidney cancer. The CDR3 region has the DNA TGTGCCAGCACGGGAACCTACGAGCAGTACTTC. It is translated as CASTGTYEQYF.